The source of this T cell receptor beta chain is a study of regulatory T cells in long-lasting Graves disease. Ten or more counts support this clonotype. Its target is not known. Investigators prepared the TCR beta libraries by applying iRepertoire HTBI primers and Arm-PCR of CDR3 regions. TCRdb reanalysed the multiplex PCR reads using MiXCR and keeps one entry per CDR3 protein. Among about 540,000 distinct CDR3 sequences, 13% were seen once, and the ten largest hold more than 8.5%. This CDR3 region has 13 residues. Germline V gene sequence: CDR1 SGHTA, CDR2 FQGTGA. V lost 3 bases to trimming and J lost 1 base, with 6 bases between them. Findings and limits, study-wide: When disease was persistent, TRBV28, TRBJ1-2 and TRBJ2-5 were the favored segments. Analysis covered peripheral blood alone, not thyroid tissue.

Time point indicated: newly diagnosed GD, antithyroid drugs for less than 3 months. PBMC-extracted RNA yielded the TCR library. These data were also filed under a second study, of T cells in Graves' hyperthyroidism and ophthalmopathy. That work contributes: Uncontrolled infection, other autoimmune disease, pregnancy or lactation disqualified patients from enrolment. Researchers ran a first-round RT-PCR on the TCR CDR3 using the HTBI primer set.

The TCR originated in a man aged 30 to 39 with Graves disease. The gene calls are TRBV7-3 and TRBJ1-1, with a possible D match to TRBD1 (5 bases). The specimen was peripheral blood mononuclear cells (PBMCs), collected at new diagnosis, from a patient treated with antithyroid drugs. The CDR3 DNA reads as TGTGCCAGCAGCTTGAGGGGGAACACTGAAGCTTTCTTT. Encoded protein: CASSLRGNTEAFF.